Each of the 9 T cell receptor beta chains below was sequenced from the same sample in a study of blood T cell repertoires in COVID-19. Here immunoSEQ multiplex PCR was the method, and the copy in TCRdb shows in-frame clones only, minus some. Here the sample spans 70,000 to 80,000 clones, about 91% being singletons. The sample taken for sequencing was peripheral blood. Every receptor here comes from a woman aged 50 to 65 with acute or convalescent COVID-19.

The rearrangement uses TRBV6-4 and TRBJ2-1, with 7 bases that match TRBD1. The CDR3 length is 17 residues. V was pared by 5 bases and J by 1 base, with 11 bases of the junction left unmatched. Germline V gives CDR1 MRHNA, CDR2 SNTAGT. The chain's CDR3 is CASSPRTGVISYNEQFF. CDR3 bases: TGTGCCAGCAGTCCCAGGACAGGAGTCATATCCTACAATGAGCAGTTCTTC.

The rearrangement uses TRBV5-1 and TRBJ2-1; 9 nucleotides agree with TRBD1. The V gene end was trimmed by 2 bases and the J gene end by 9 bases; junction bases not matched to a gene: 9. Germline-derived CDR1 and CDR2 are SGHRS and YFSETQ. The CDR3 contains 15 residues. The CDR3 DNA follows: TGCGCCAGCAGCTTCAACCCGGACAGGGGTAGTGAGCAGTTCTTC. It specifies CASSFNPDRGSEQFF.

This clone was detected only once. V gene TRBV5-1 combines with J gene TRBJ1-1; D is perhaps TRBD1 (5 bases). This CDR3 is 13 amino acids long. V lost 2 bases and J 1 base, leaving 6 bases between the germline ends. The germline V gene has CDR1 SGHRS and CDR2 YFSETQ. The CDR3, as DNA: TGCGCCAGCAGCTTTCAGGGGAACACTGAAGCTTTCTTT. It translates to CASSFQGNTEAFF. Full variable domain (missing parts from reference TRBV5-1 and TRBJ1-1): KAGVTQTPRYLIKTRGQQVTLSCSPISGHRSVSWYQQTPGQGLQFLFEYFSETQRNKGNFPGRFSGRQFSNSRSEMNVSTLELGDSALYLCASSFQGNTEAFFGQGTRLTVV.

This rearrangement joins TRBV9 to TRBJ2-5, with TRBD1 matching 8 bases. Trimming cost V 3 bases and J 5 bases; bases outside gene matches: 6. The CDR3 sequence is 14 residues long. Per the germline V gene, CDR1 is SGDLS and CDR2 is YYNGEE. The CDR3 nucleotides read TGTGCCAGCAGCGGAGGACAGGGTGTCGAGACCCAGTACTTC. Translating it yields CASSGGQGVETQYF.

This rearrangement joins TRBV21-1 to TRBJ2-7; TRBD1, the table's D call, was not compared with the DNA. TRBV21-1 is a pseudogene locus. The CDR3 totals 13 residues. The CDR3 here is CASLRDIVYEQYF. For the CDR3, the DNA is TGTGCCAGCCTCCGGGACATTGTCTACGAGCAGTACTTC.

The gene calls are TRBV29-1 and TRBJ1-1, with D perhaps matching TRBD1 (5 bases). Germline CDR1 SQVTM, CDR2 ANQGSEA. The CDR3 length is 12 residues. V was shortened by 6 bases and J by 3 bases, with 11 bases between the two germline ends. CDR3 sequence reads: CSVVRADTEAFF. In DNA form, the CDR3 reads TGCAGCGTGGTCAGGGCTGACACTGAAGCTTTCTTT.

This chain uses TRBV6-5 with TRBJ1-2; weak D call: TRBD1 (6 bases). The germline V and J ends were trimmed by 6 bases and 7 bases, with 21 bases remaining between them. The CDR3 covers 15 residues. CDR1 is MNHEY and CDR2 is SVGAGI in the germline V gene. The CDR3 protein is CASRSGRQVSGGYTF. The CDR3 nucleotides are TGTGCCAGCAGATCCGGTCGACAGGTCTCTGGTGGCTACACCTTC.

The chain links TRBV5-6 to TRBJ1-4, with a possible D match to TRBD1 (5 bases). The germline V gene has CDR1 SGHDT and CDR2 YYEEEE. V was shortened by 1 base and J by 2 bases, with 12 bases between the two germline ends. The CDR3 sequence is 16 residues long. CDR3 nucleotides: TGTGCCAGCAGCTTGTCACGGCGGGGGACTAATGAAAAACTGTTTTTT. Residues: CASSLSRRGTNEKLFF.

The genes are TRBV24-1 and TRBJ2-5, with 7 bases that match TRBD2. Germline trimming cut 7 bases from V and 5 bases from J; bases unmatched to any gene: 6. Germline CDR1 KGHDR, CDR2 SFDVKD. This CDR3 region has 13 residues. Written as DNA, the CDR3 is TGTGCCACCAGGCCCGCGGGAGTCGAGACCCAGTACTTC. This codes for CATRPAGVETQYF.